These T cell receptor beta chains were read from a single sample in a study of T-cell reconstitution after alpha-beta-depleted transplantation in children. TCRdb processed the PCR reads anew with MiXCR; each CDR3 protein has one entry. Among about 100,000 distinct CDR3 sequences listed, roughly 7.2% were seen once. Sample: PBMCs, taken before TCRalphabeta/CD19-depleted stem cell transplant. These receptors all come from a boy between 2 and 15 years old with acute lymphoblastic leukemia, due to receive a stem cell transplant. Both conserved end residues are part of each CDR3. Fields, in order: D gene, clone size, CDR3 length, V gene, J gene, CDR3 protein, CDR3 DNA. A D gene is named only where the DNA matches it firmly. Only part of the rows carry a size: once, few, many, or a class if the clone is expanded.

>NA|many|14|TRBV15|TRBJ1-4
CATSTPGSNEKLFF
TGTGCCACCAGCACCCCGGGGTCGAATGAAAAACTGTTTTTT
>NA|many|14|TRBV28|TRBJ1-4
CASSPSGEGEKLFF
TGTGCCAGCAGCCCCTCAGGGGAAGGGGAAAAACTGTTTTTT
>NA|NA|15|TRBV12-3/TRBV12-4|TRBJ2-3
CASSLAGGLTDTQYF
TGTGCCAGCAGTTTAGCGGGGGGGCTCACAGATACGCAGTATTTT
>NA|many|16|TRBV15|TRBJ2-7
CATSRTGASKIYEQYF
TGTGCCACCAGCAGGACAGGAGCTAGTAAAATCTACGAGCAGTACTTC
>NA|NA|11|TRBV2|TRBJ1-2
CASRIIYGYTF
TGTGCCAGCAGGATCATCTATGGCTACACCTTC
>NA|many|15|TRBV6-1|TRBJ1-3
CASSEGVDSGNTIYF
TGTGCCAGCAGTGAAGGGGTCGACTCTGGAAACACCATATATTTT
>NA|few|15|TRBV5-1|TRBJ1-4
CASSLIGGLDEKLFF
TGCGCCAGCAGCTTGATTGGGGGGCTGGATGAAAAACTGTTTTTT
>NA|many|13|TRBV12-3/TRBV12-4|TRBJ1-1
CASKRAVNTEAFF
TGTGCCAGCAAGCGGGCAGTGAACACTGAAGCTTTCTTT
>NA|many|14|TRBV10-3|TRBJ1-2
CAIRGDRNHDGYTF
TGTGCCATCAGGGGGGACCGCAACCATGATGGCTACACCTTC
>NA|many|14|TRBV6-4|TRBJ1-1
CASSAQEGGTEAFF
TGTGCCAGCAGTGCTCAGGAGGGGGGCACTGAAGCTTTCTTT
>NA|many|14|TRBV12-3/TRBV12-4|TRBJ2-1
CASSASDTYNEQFF
TGTGCCAGCAGTGCATCTGATACCTACAATGAGCAGTTCTTC
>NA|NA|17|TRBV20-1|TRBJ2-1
CCASDSNKGTSYNEQFF
TGCTGCGCCTCGGACTCCAATAAGGGCACCTCCTACAATGAGCAGTTCTTC
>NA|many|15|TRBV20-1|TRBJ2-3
CSAPPDQFVGGTQYF
TGCAGTGCCCCACCGGATCAGTTTGTAGGTGGTACGCAGTATTTT
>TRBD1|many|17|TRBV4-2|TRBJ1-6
CASSRVNDRALGAPLHF
TGTGCCAGCAGCCGAGTAAATGACAGGGCCCTTGGAGCACCCCTCCACTTT
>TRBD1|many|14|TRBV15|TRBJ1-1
CATSTTNRGAEAFF
TGTGCCACCAGCACCACGAACAGGGGTGCTGAAGCTTTCTTT
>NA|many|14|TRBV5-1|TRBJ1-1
CASSSQGVNTEAFF
TGCGCCAGCAGCTCCCAGGGAGTCAACACTGAAGCTTTCTTT
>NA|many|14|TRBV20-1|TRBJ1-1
CSARDQRARTEAFF
TGCAGTGCTAGAGATCAACGGGCGCGAACTGAAGCTTTCTTT
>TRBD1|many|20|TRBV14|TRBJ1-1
CASSQMDSLADRDSNTEAFF
TGTGCCAGCAGCCAAATGGATTCATTAGCGGACAGGGACTCGAACACTGAAGCTTTCTTT
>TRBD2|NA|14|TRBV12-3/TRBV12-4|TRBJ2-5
CASSLSGAGGTQYF
TGTGCCAGCAGTCTTAGCGGTGCGGGAGGGACCCAGTACTTC
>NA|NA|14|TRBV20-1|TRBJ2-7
CSARDLGLSYEQYF
TGCAGTGCTAGAGATTTAGGGCTCAGCTACGAGCAGTACTTC
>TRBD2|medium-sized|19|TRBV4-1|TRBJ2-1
CASSRRRVTGGLGFNEQFF
TGCGCCAGCAGCCGCCGAAGAGTCACGGGCGGACTAGGGTTCAATGAGCAGTTCTTC
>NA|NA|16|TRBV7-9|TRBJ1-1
CASRAFDSPRYTEAFF
TGTGCCAGCAGGGCATTCGACAGCCCTAGGTACACTGAAGCTTTCTTT
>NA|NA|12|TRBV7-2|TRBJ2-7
CASSAGTYEQYF
TGTGCCAGCAGCGCCGGGACCTACGAGCAGTACTTC
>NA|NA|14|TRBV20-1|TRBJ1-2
CSATSPGNTYGYTF
TGCAGTGCTACTTCCCCCGGGAATACCTATGGCTACACCTTC
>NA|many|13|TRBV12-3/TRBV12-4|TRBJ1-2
CASSPSAAHGYTF
TGTGCCAGCAGTCCGAGCGCGGCCCATGGCTACACCTTC
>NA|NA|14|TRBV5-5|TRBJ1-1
CASSLLSRSTEAFF
TGTGCCAGCAGCTTGTTATCCCGGAGCACTGAAGCTTTCTTT
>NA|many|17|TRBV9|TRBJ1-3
CASSVQGTSLSGNTIYF
TGTGCCAGCAGCGTTCAGGGGACCTCGCTTTCTGGAAACACCATATATTTT
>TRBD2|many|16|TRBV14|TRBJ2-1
CASSPTGGAAYNEQFF
TGTGCCAGCAGCCCCACGGGAGGGGCGGCATACAATGAGCAGTTCTTC
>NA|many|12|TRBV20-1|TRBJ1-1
CSAFRVNTEAFF
TGCAGTGCTTTCCGGGTGAACACTGAAGCTTTCTTT
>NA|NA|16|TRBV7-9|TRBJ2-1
CASSLGQRSSYNEQFF
TGTGCCAGCAGCTTAGGCCAGCGGAGCTCCTACAATGAGCAGTTCTTC
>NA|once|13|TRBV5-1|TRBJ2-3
CASSLTDTGTQYF
TGCGCCAGCAGCTTGACAGACACAGGTACGCAGTATTTT
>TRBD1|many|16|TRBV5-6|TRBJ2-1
CASSYWGQGNLNEQFF
TGTGCCAGCAGCTACTGGGGACAGGGAAATTTGAATGAGCAGTTCTTC
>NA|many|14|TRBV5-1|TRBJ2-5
CASSLVGAKETQYF
TGCGCCAGCAGCTTGGTCGGGGCAAAAGAGACCCAGTACTTC
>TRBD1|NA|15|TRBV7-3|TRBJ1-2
CASSPQGQGNYGYTF
TGTGCCAGCAGCCCTCAAGGACAGGGGAACTATGGCTACACCTTC
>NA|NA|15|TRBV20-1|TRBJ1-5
CSARVAGGGDQPQHF
TGCAGTGCTAGAGTTGCGGGGGGGGGCGATCAGCCCCAGCATTTT
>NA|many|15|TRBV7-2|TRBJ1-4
CASSLSGEFTEKLFF
TGTGCCAGCAGCTTAAGCGGTGAATTTACTGAAAAACTGTTTTTT
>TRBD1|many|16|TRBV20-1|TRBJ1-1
CSARPPPQGDSTEAFF
TGCAGTGCTAGGCCCCCCCCTCAGGGGGACTCCACTGAAGCTTTCTTT
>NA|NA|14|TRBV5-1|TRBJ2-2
CASSPGENTGELFF
TGCGCCAGCAGTCCAGGCGAGAACACCGGGGAGCTGTTTTTT
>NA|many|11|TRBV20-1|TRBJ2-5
CSALAEETQYF
TGCAGTGCTTTAGCGGAAGAGACCCAGTACTTC
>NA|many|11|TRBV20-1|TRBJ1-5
CSAGEAQPQHF
TGCAGTGCTGGGGAGGCACAGCCCCAGCATTTT
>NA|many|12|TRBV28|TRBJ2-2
CAIVTHTGELFF
TGTGCCATTGTGACCCACACCGGGGAGCTGTTTTTT
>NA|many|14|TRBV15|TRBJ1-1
CATSRDLGNTEAFF
TGTGCCACCAGCAGAGATCTAGGGAACACTGAAGCTTTCTTT
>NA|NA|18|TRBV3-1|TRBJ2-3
CASCFRVGARVSGDTQYF
TGTGCCAGCTGTTTCAGAGTGGGAGCTAGGGTTAGTGGAGATACGCAGTATTTT
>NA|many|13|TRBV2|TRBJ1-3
CAILGDGGNTIYF
TGTGCCATCTTAGGAGACGGGGGAAACACCATATATTTT
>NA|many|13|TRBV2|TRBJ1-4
CASSDAVWEKLFF
TGTGCCAGCAGTGACGCGGTTTGGGAAAAACTGTTTTTT
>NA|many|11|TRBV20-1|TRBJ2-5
CSAEHQETQYF
TGCAGTGCCGAGCACCAAGAGACCCAGTACTTC
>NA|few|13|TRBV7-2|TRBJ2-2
CASSSTSPGELFF
TGTGCCAGCAGCTCGACTAGTCCCGGGGAGCTGTTTTTT
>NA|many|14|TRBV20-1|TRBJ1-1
CSAPDWGLNTEAFF
TGCAGTGCTCCGGACTGGGGCTTGAACACTGAAGCTTTCTTT
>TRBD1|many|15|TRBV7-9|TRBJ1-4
CASSLSGQVGEKLFF
TGTGCCAGCAGCTTATCGGGACAGGTGGGAGAAAAACTGTTTTTT